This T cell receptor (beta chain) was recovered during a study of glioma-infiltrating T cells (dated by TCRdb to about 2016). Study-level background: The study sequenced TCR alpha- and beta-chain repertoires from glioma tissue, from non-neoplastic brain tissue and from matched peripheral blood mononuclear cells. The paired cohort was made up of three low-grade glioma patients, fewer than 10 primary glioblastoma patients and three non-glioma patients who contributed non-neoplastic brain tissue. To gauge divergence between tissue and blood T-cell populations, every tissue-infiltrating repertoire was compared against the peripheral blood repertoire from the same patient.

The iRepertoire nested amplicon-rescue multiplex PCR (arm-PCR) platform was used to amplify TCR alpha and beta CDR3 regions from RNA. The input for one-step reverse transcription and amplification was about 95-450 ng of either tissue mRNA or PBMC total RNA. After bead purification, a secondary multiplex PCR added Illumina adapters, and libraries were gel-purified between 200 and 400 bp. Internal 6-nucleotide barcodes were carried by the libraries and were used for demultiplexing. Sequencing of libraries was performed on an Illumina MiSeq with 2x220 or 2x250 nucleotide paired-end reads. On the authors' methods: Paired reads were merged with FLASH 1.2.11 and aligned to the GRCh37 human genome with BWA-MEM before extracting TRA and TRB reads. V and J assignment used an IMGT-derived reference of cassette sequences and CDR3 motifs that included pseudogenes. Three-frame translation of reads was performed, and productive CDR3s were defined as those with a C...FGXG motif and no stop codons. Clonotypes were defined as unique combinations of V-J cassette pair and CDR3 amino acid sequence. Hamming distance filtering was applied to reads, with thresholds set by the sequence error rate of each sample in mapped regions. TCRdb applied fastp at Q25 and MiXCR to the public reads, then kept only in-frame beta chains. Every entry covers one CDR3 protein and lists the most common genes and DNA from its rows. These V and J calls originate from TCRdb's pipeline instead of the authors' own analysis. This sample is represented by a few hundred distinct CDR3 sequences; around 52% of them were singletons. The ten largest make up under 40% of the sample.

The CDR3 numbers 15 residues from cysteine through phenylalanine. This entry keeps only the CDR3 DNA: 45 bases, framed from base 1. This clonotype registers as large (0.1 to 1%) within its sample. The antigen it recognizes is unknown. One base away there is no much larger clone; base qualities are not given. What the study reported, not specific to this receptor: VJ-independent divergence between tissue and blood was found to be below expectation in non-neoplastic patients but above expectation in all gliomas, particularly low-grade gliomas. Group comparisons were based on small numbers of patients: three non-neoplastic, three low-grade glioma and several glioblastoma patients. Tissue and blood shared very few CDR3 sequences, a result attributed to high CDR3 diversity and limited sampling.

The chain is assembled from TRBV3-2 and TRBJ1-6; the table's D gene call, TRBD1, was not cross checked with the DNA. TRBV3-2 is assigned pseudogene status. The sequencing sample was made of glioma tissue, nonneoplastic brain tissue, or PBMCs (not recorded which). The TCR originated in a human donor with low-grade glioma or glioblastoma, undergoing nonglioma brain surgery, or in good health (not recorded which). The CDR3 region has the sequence CASSRGTLYNSPLHF. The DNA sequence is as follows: TGTGCCAGCAGCCGAGGGACACTCTATAATTCACCCCTCCACTTT.